One T cell receptor beta chain is described in this entry. CDR1 and CDR2 from the germline V gene are SGHTA and FQGNSA. With V trimmed by 3 bases and J by 6 bases, 11 bases remained unmatched. This CDR3 contains 16 residues. Sequencing used immunoSEQ multiplex PCR; TCRdb keeps in-frame clones, though not all of them. The sample shows 65,000 to 90,000 clones, around 87% of them seen only once. The entry originates in a study of control samples from healthy donors and cancer patients. J is TRBJ1-2 and V is TRBV7-2, with 9 bases identical to TRBD1. The TCR comes from a man aged 45-65 years in good health. Sequencing was performed on blood. CDR3 sequence reads: CASSLRGGQGQNGYTF. CDR3 coding DNA: TGTGCCAGCAGCTTGAGGGGCGGACAGGGGCAGAATGGCTACACCTTC. Full variable domain (rest looked up from reference TRBV7-2 and TRBJ1-2): GAGVSQSPSNKVTEKGKDVELRCDPISGHTALYWYRQSLGQGLEFLIYFQGNSAPDKSGLPSDRFSAERTGGSVSTLTIQRTQQEDSAVYLCASSLRGGQGQNGYTFGSGTRLTVV.